Below, one T cell receptor beta chain is given with its context. This sample stems from a study of blood T cell repertoires in COVID-19. Study context: The United States, Italy and Spain supplied acute and convalescent COVID-19 samples. T cells, B-cell-depleted T cells, or PBMCs provided the cDNA or gDNA that served as material.

In germline, CDR1 is SQVTM, CDR2 ANQGSEA. Trimming removed 3 bases at V and 6 bases at J, with 15 bases between. CDR3 length: 13 amino acids. Authors' analysis steps: Counts of nucleated cells, estimated from reference gene primer amplification, were obtained. TCRdb keeps only in-frame clones here, not all; method: immunoSEQ multiplex PCR. V and J calls and clone size are copied from that table; D and trimming were computed from the DNA. The sample shows 26,000 or so clones, 89% of them seen only once. The rearrangement uses TRBV29-1 and TRBJ2-7; a weak D match, TRBD1 (5 bases). The receptor was derived from a human donor in a cohort sampled during active COVID-19. The sample comprised peripheral blood. The CDR3 protein is CSVDKGVGREQYF. CDR3 sequence (DNA): TGCAGCGTTGATAAAGGGGTGGGGCGCGAGCAGTACTTC.